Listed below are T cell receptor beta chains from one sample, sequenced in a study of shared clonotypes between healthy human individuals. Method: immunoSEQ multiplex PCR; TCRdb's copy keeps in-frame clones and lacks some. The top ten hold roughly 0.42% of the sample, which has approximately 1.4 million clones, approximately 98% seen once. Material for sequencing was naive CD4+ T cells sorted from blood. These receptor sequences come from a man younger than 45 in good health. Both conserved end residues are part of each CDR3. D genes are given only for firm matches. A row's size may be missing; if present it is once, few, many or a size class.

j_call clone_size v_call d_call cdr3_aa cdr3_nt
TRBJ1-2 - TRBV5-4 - CASSLAAFGGLDGYTF TGTGCCAGCAGCTTGGCAGCGTTTGGGGGCTTGGATGGCTACACCTTC
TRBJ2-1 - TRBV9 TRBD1 CASSEFGQEYAYNEQFF TGTGCCAGCAGCGAATTCGGACAGGAATATGCCTACAATGAGCAGTTCTTC
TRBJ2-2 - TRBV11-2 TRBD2 CASSLIGGRASGELFF TGTGCCAGCAGCTTGATAGGCGGGAGGGCCTCCGGGGAGCTGTTTTTT
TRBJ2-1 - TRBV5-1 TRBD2 CASSWKAGDTNEQFF TGCGCCAGCAGCTGGAAAGCGGGAGATACGAATGAGCAGTTCTTC
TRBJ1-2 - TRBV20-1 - CSARDLGYTF TGCAGTGCTAGAGATCTTGGCTACACCTTC
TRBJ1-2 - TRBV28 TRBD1 CASSFRQGFGNYGYTF TGTGCCAGCAGTTTTAGACAGGGATTTGGTAACTATGGCTACACCTTC
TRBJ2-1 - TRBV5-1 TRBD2 CASSPTSGSLGEQFF TGCGCCAGCAGCCCAACTAGCGGGAGTCTCGGTGAGCAGTTCTTC
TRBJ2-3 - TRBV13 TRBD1 CASSSRQGGFDTQYF TGTGCCAGCAGCTCTCGACAGGGGGGGTTCGATACGCAGTATTTT
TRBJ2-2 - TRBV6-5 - CASSYRTGELFF TGTGCCAGCAGTTACCGCACCGGGGAGCTGTTTTTT
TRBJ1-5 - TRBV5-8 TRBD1 CASSLTGGNQPQHF TGTGCCAGCAGTCTCACAGGGGGGAATCAGCCCCAGCATTTT
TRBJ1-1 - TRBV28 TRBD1 CASRARGGEAFF TGTGCCAGCAGAGCCAGGGGGGGTGAAGCTTTCTTT
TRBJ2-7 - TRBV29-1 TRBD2 CSVLGREASREQYF TGCAGCGTTTTGGGTCGGGAGGCCTCGCGAGAGCAGTACTTC
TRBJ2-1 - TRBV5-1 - CASSLDSGYNEQFF TGCGCCAGCAGCCTAGATAGTGGGTACAATGAGCAGTTCTTC
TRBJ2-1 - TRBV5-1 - CASSLVSGSNEQFF TGCGCCAGCAGCTTGGTTTCTGGAAGTAATGAGCAGTTCTTC
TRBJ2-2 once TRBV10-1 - CASGGLPGTGELFF TGCGCCAGCGGAGGGCTCCCGGGCACCGGGGAGCTGTTTTTT
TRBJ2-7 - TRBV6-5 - CASSYSREVEQYF TGTGCCAGCAGTTACTCAAGGGAGGTCGAGCAGTACTTC
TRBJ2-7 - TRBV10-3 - CAISDNRAYEQYF TGTGCCATCAGTGATAACAGGGCCTACGAGCAGTACTTC
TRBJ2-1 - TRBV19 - CASSILLALGNEQFF TGTGCCAGTAGTATACTACTAGCCCTCGGGAATGAGCAGTTCTTC
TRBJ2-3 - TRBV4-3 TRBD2 CASSQFTSGSYTDTQYF TGCGCCAGCAGCCAATTTACTAGCGGGAGCTACACAGATACGCAGTATTTT
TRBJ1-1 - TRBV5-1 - CASSLGTDTEAFF TGCGCCAGCAGCTTGGGGACAGACACTGAAGCTTTCTTT
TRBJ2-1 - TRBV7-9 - CASSFGPTLIEQFF TGTGCCAGCAGCTTCGGACCAACACTCATTGAGCAGTTCTTC
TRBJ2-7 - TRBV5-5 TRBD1 CASSLRGQIYEQYF TGTGCCAGCAGCTTGAGGGGGCAGATCTACGAGCAGTACTTC
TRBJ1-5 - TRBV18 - CASSSAATNQPQHF TGTGCCAGCTCATCGGCGGCAACCAATCAGCCCCAGCATTTT
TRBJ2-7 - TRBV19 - CASSIGFNEQYF TGTGCCAGTAGCATAGGGTTCAACGAGCAGTACTTC
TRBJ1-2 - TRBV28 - CASSFLAYGYTF TGTGCCAGCAGTTTCTTAGCCTATGGCTACACCTTC
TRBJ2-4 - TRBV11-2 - CASSFSLRAGNIQYF TGTGCCAGCAGCTTTTCTTTACGGGCGGGAAACATTCAGTACTTC
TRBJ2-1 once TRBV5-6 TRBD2 CASSRGRANDGEFF TGTGCCAGCAGCCGCGGGAGGGCGAACGATGGGGAGTTCTTC
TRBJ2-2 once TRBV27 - CASTPVFWGSNTGELFF TGTGCCAGCACCCCGGTCTTTTGGGGGAGTAACACCGGGGAGCTGTTTTTT
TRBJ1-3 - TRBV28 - CASSPPRLNTIYF TGTGCCAGCAGTCCCCCCCGCTTAAACACCATATATTTT
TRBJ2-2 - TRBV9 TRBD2 CASSVGLAGDTGELFF TGTGCCAGCAGCGTAGGACTAGCGGGAGATACCGGGGAGCTGTTTTTT